This T cell receptor (beta chain) originates from a study of Graves' ophthalmopathy and Graves' hyperthyroidism. Regarding the study as a whole: Most expanded thyroid clonotypes above 0.001 frequency also appeared in blood. Cross-validated, the 13-signature model showed 87.88%/81.08% sensitivity/specificity, and 80%/75% in the test set.

None of the included patients had other autoimmune diseases, uncontrolled infections, pregnancy or lactation, as these led to exclusion. RNA transcripts were the template, and TCR beta CDR3 regions were amplified from them. In the first round, RT-PCR was carried out with HTBI primers, and a multiplex PCR formed the second round. One entry per CDR3 protein results from TCRdb running MiXCR on the multiplex PCR reads. The repertoire consists of more than 1,000,000 distinct CDR3 sequences, with roughly two fifths occurring once and the leading ten covering over 8.5%. This clonotype showed up many times. Its antigen is unidentified. Per the germline V gene, CDR1 is LNHDA and CDR2 is SQIVND (reference sequence). The length of the CDR3 is 14 residues. The V and J ends lost 3 bases and 1 base, in that order; junction bases with no gene match: 2.

The gene calls are TRBV19 and TRBJ2-5, with 7 bases aligning to TRBD1. The sequenced material came from peripheral blood or thyroid tissue (not recorded which). The clonotype was recovered from an adult man with Graves' hyperthyroidism. For the CDR3, the DNA is TGTGCCAGTAGTATTGGGACAGTCCAAGAGACCCAGTACTTC. Translated: CASSIGTVQETQYF.